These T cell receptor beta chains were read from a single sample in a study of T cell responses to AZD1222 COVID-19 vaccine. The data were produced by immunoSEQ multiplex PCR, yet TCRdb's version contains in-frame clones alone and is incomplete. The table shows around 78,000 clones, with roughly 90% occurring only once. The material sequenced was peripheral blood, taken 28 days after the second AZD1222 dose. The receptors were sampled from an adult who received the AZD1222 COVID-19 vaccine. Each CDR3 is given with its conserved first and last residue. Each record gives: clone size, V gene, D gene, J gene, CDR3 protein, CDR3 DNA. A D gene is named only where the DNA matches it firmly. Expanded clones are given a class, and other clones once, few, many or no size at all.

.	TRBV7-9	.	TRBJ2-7	CASSLDLEQYF	TGTGCCAGCAGCTTAGATCTGGAGCAGTACTTC
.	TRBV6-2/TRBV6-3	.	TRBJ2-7	CASSYEGTVYEQYF	TGTGCCAGCAGTTACGAGGGAACGGTCTACGAGCAGTACTTC
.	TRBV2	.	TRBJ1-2	CAIARDALEDTF	TGTGCCATAGCGCGGGACGCCCTGGAGGACACCTTC
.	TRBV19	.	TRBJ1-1	CASRPGLGTEAFF	TGTGCCAGTAGACCCGGTCTGGGCACTGAAGCTTTCTTT
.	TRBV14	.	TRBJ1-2	CASGDTGYTF	TGTGCCAGCGGGGACACTGGCTACACCTTC
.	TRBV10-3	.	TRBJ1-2	CAISESSTVYGYTF	TGTGCCATCAGTGAGTCGAGTACAGTCTATGGCTACACCTTC
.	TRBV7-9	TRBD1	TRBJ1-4	CASSQPLQGAFGEKLFF	TGTGCCAGCAGCCAGCCGTTGCAGGGGGCATTTGGTGAAAAACTGTTTTTT
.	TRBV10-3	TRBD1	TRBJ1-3	CAITRQGLKGNTIYF	TGTGCCATCACCCGACAGGGATTAAAAGGAAACACCATATATTTT
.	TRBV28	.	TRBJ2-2	CASSFVAVGTGELFF	TGTGCCAGCAGTTTCGTGGCGGTGGGAACCGGGGAGCTGTTTTTT
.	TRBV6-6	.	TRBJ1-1	CASSYSGGATEAFF	TGTGCCAGCAGTTATTCGGGTGGGGCCACTGAAGCTTTCTTT
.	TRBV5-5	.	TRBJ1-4	CASGWATNEKLFF	TGTGCCAGCGGGTGGGCAACTAATGAAAAACTGTTTTTT
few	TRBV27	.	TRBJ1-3	CASTAGNTIYF	TGTGCCAGCACGGCAGGAAACACCATATATTTT
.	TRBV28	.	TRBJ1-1	CASTLQGGTEAFF	TGTGCCAGCACCTTACAGGGAGGCACTGAAGCTTTCTTT
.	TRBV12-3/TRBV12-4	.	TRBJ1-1	CASSGGVAEAFF	TGTGCCAGTTCGGGGGGGGTCGCTGAAGCTTTCTTT
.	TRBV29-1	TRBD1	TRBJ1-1	CSVEEGTGTAFF	TGCAGCGTTGAAGAGGGGACAGGTACGGCTTTCTTT
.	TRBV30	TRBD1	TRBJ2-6	CAWDKGDRGVSGANVLTF	TGTGCCTGGGACAAGGGGGACAGGGGGGTCTCTGGGGCCAACGTCCTGACTTTC
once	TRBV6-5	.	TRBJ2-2	CASSYTGFNTGELFF	TGTGCCAGCAGTTACACGGGGTTCAACACCGGGGAGCTGTTTTTT
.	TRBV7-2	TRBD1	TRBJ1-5	CASSWDRGHNQPQHF	TGTGCCAGCAGCTGGGACAGGGGGCACAATCAGCCCCAGCATTTT
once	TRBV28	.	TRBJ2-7	CASSLSWEQGTYEQYF	TGTGCCAGCAGTTTAAGTTGGGAGCAGGGGACTTACGAGCAGTACTTC
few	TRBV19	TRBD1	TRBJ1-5	CASSIMGTGAIPNQPQHF	TGTGCCAGTAGTATAATGGGGACAGGGGCCATCCCGAATCAGCCCCAGCATTTT
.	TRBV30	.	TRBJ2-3	CAWSGTGTDTQYF	TGTGCCTGGAGTGGGACTGGCACAGATACGCAGTATTTT
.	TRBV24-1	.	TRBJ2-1	CATSDTPTNEQFF	TGTGCCACCAGTGATACCCCAACAAATGAGCAGTTCTTC
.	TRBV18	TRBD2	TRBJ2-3	CASSPVAGGSTDTQYF	TGTGCCAGCTCACCAGTAGCGGGGGGTAGCACAGATACGCAGTATTTT
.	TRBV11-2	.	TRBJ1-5	CASSQQGHSNQPQHF	TGTGCCAGCAGCCAACAGGGACATAGCAATCAGCCCCAGCATTTT
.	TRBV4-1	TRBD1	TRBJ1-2	CASSQAGGYGYTF	TGCGCCAGCAGCCAAGCAGGGGGCTATGGCTACACCTTC
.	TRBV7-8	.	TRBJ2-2	CASSLEGRNTGELFF	TGTGCCAGCAGCTTGGAGGGGCGGAACACCGGGGAGCTGTTTTTT
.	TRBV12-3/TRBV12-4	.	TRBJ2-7	CAIKSTGYEQYF	TGTGCCATAAAGAGTACAGGCTACGAGCAGTACTTC
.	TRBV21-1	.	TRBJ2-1	CASSRSRTDSYNEQFF	TGTGCCAGCAGCCGATCCCGGACTGATTCCTACAATGAGCAGTTCTTC
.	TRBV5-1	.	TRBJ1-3	CASSLAIGNTIYF	TGCGCCAGCAGCTTGGCCATCGGAAACACCATATATTTT
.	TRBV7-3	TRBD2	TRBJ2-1	CASRRGGNSEQFF	TGTGCCAGCCGGCGGGGGGGCAATAGTGAGCAGTTCTTC
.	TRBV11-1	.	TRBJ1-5	CASIPGQSGCEPQHF	TGTGCCAGCATCCCGGGGCAGTCCGGTTGCGAGCCCCAGCATTTT
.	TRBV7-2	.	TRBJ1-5	CASSLGSGGGGNQPQHF	TGTGCCAGCAGCTTAGGGTCAGGAGGGGGTGGAAATCAGCCCCAGCATTTT
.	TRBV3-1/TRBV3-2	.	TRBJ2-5	CASSPHRETQYF	TGTGCCAGCAGCCCCCATCGGGAGACCCAGTACTTC
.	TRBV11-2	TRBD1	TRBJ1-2	CASSLTGTVGYTF	TGTGCCAGCAGCTTAACCGGGACAGTTGGCTACACCTTC
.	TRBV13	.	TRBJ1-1	CASRVPKNTEAFF	TGTGCCAGCAGGGTCCCTAAGAACACTGAAGCTTTCTTT
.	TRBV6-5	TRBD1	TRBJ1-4	CASRDRAPRGEKLFF	TGTGCCAGCAGGGACAGGGCTCCCCGGGGTGAAAAACTGTTTTTT
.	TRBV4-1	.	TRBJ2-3	CASSQDGAGGSDTQYF	TGCGCCAGCAGCCAAGATGGGGCAGGGGGGAGTGATACGCAGTATTTT
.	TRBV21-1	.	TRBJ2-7	CASSKEGGGDYEQYF	TGTGCCAGCAGCAAAGAGGGAGGAGGGGATTACGAGCAGTACTTC
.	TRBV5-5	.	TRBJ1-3	CASSLSFSVGNTIYF	TGTGCCAGCAGCTTGTCGTTTTCCGTTGGAAACACCATATATTTT
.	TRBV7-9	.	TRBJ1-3	CASSSGQSHGNTIYF	TGTGCCAGCAGCTCCGGACAGTCGCACGGAAACACCATATATTTT
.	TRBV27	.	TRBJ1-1	CASSSAGLGLGAFF	TGTGCCAGCAGTTCCGCGGGTCTGGGGCTCGGAGCTTTCTTT
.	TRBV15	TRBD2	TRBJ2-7	CATSTPLGGNYEQYF	TGTGCCACCAGCACCCCGTTGGGAGGGAACTACGAGCAGTACTTC
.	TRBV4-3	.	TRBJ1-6	CASSQGARIGYPHNSPLHF	TGCGCCAGCAGCCAAGGCGCTAGGATAGGGTACCCCCATAATTCACCCCTCCACTTT
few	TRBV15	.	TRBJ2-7	CATSRGDSAYEQYF	TGTGCCACCAGCAGAGGCGACAGTGCCTACGAGCAGTACTTC
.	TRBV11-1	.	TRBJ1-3	CASSLARGNTIYF	TGTGCCAGCAGCTTAGCGCGGGGAAACACCATATATTTT
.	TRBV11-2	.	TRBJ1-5	CASSLEPENQPQHF	TGTGCCAGCAGCTTAGAGCCAGAGAATCAGCCCCAGCATTTT
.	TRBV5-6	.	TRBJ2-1	CASSFGGINEQFF	TGTGCCAGCAGCTTTGGGGGAATCAATGAGCAGTTCTTC
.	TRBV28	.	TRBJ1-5	CASSLRGLRSNQPQHF	TGTGCCAGCAGTTTACGCGGGTTAAGAAGCAATCAGCCCCAGCATTTT
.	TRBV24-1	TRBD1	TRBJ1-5	CATSETGPNNQPQHF	TGTGCCACCAGTGAGACAGGGCCTAACAATCAGCCCCAGCATTTT
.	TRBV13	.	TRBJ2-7	CASARQGVDEQYF	TGTGCCAGCGCCCGCCAGGGAGTCGACGAGCAGTACTTC
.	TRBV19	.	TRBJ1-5	CASTIHREGNQPQHF	TGTGCCAGCACAATCCACAGGGAAGGCAATCAGCCCCAGCATTTT
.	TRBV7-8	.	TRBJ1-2	CASSWYRVSSPGTYGYTF	TGTGCCAGCAGCTGGTACAGGGTTTCGAGCCCGGGGACCTATGGCTACACCTTC